The entry below describes one T cell receptor beta chain. The specificity of this receptor is unknown. Qualities for individual bases were not recorded, and no much larger clone is one base off. The sample originates from a study of vaccination effects on CD4 cells after COVID-19 (dated by TCRdb to between 2021 and 2024). About the investigation overall: Two doses of either the BNT162b2 or the mRNA-1273 mRNA SARS-CoV-2 vaccine were administered to participants. SARS-CoV-2 spike-specific CD4+ TCR repertoires from before and after mRNA vaccination were compared in COVID-19 convalescent patients and in infection-naive vaccine recipients. A total of 9 to 11 COVID-19 convalescent patients and 4 SARS-CoV-2-naive healthy vaccine recipients were included in the full study. Cultures from other donors in the study were sequenced using the Oncomine TCR Beta short-read assay on an Illumina iSeq 100. What the work shows at the level of the full study, not this receptor alone: Among healthy vaccine recipients, nearly all vaccine-induced clones were SARS-CoV-2 mono-reactive, and just 1 of 255 was cross-reactive with common cold coronaviruses. Marked clonal contraction was observed in both infection-induced and vaccine-induced clones at late post-vaccination timepoints, consistent with waning T cell responses. The study was limited by a small number of convalescent patients, and early post-infection timepoints were lacking.

To identify antigen-specific CD4+ T cell clonotypes by their expansion, the ViraFEST assay first stimulated PBMC with viral peptide pools and then applied TCR sequencing. After 10 days of culture, CD4+ T cells were isolated with the EasySep CD4+ T cell isolation kit. Negative nucleocapsid antibody results before and after vaccination confirmed that the healthy vaccine recipients had no prior SARS-CoV-2 infection. Fewer than 2.5 million PBMC per well were cultured in IMDM with about 4.8% human AB serum, roughly 10 IU/ml IL-2 and gentamicin, plus 10 ug/ml peptides. On days 3 and 7, half of the culture medium was replaced with fresh IL-2-containing medium. Unless noted otherwise, every peptide stimulation condition was cultured in triplicate wells. Using Ficoll-Paque Plus gradient centrifugation, PBMC were separated from whole blood and then either used fresh or cryopreserved at -140C. The overlapping peptide pools covered the spike proteins of SARS-CoV-2 and of the common cold coronaviruses HCoV-NL63, HCoV-OC43 and HCoV-229E. The QIAamp micro DNA kit was used to extract genomic DNA from the cultured CD4+ T cells.

Library preparation was by the immunoSEQ multiplex PCR assay. DNA from the CD4+ T cells that had been cultured and isolated underwent TCR beta CDR3 sequencing. Under the source paper's analysis protocol: Non-productive TCR sequences were removed, reads were trimmed to the CDR3 region, and CDR3s of at least 7 amino acids were retained. The MANAFEST web app was used to identify antigen-specific clonotypes by comparing expansion in peptide wells with expansion in reference cultures. To be called positive, a clone needed expansion at FDR<0.05 compared with the reference and with all other wells, an odds ratio greater than 5, and a frequency greater than 0.1% in two replicate wells. Cross-reactive clonotypes were defined as significantly expanded in SARS-CoV-2 spike wells and in at least one common cold coronavirus spike condition. CDR3 similarity was assessed by Levenshtein distance using the stringdist R package, and unrooted trees were constructed with ape in R 3.6.1. Drawn from immuneACCESS, this table holds only the in-frame rearrangements with V and J called that TCRdb kept. Clones are partly lost; checked studies trace under half to an unresolved V gene and leave the rest unexplained. The V and J calls and clone size were taken over from that table, and D and trimming were inferred from the DNA. The sample data list 65,000 or so clones, and more than 70% of these were observed just once. Together, the top ten hold around 2.8% of the sample.

The CDR3, from cysteine to phenylalanine, totals 16 residues. Only the CDR3 region is kept as DNA, spanning 48 bases read in frame from base 1. Compared with germline, V lacks 3 bases and J lacks 4 bases; bases without a gene match: 4. The germline V gene gives CDR1 as MGHRA and CDR2 as YSYEKL. This TCR derives from a human donor who received a COVID-19 vaccine. Sequences were derived from CD4+ T cells from PBMCs cultured with HCoV-NL63 spike peptides, sampled before COVID-19 vaccination. In the paper's terms, the cell subset or site label means: HCoV-NL63 spike overlapping peptide pool stimulation. The chain is assembled from TRBV4-1 and TRBJ2-3, with 13 middle bases fitting TRBD2. Here is the DNA: TGCGCCAGCAGCCAGACCGGGACTAGCGGGGCAGATACGCAGTATTTT. Translation gives CASSQTGTSGADTQYF.